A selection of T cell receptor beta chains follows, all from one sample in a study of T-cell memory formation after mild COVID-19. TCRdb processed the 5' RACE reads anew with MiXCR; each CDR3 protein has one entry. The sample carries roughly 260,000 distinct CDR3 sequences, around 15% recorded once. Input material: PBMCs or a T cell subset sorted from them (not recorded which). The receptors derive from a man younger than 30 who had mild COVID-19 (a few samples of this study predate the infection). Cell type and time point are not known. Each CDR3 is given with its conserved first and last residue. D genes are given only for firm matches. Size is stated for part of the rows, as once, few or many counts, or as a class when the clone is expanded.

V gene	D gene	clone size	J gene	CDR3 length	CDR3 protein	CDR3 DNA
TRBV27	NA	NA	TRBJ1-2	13	CASSLTGRYGYTF	TGTGCCAGCAGTTTAACAGGCCGCTATGGCTACACCTTC
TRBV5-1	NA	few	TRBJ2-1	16	CASSPLPGVSYNEQFF	TGCGCCAGCAGCCCTCTACCGGGGGTATCCTACAATGAGCAGTTCTTC
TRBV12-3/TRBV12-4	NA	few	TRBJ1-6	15	CASSGAGPYNSPLHF	TGTGCCAGCAGTGGAGCGGGCCCCTATAATTCACCCCTCCACTTT
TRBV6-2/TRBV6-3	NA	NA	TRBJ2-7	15	CASSYSTAGYYEQYF	TGTGCCAGCAGTTACTCGACGGCGGGATACTACGAGCAGTACTTC
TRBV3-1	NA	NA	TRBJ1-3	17	CASSQEGSGHSGNTIYF	TGTGCCAGCAGCCAAGAGGGAAGTGGACACTCTGGAAACACCATATATTTT
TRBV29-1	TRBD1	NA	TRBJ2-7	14	CSVSPGQGPYEQYF	TGCAGCGTTTCACCGGGACAGGGGCCCTACGAGCAGTACTTC
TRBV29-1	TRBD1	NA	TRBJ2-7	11	CSVRQGREQYF	TGCAGCGTCAGACAGGGTCGCGAGCAGTACTTC
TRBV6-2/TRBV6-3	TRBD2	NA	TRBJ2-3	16	CAIGAGLAGDLDTQYF	TGTGCCATCGGTGCGGGGCTAGCGGGGGATTTGGATACGCAGTATTTT
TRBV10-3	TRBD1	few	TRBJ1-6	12	CAVQGLNSPLHF	TGTGCCGTACAGGGGCTTAATTCACCCCTCCACTTT
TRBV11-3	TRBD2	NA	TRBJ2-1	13	CASSSGLGREQFF	TGTGCCAGCAGCTCCGGACTAGGTCGCGAGCAGTTCTTC
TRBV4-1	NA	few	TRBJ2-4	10	CASSPPIQYF	TGCGCCAGCAGCCCCCCCATTCAGTACTTC
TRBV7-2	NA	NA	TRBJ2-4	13	CASSLPGGHIQYF	TGTGCCAGCAGCTTACCGGGGGGCCACATTCAGTACTTC
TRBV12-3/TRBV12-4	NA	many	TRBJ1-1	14	CASSREYSNTEAFF	TGTGCCAGCAGTCGGGAGTATTCGAACACTGAAGCTTTCTTT
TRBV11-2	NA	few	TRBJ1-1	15	CASSPFGTPNTEAFF	TGTGCCAGCAGCCCTTTCGGGACACCAAACACTGAAGCTTTCTTT
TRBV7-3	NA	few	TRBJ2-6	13	CASALAGANVLTF	TGTGCCAGTGCGTTGGCGGGGGCCAACGTCCTGACTTTC
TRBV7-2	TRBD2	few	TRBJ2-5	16	CASSLGSGGARETQYF	TGTGCCAGCAGCTTAGGCAGCGGGGGGGCCCGGGAGACCCAGTACTTC
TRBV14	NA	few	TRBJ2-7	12	CASRLTGREQYF	TGTGCCAGCAGATTGACAGGGAGGGAGCAGTACTTC
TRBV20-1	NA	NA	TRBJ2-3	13	CSARGLSTDTQYF	TGCAGTGCTAGAGGGTTAAGCACAGATACGCAGTATTTT
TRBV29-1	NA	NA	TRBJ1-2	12	CSVERPGSGYTF	TGCAGCGTTGAGCGTCCGGGTAGCGGCTACACCTTC
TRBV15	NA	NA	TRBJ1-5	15	CATSIPGTVAKPQHF	TGTGCCACCAGCATTCCAGGGACGGTCGCTAAGCCCCAGCATTTT
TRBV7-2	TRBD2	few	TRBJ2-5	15	CASSLARASGAPGYF	TGTGCCAGCAGCTTAGCTAGGGCTAGCGGAGCCCCCGGGTACTTC
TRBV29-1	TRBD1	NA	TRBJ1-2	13	CSATGSDIYGYTF	TGCAGCGCGACAGGGTCCGACATCTATGGCTACACCTTC
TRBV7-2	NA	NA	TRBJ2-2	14	CASSLEFRVGELFF	TGTGCCAGCAGCTTAGAGTTCAGGGTCGGGGAGCTGTTTTTT
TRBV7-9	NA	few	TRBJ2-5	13	CASSERDQETQYF	TGTGCCAGCAGCGAAAGAGACCAAGAGACCCAGTACTTC
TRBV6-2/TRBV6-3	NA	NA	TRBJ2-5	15	CASSNRATPQETQYF	TGTGCCAGCAGTAATCGCGCGACACCCCAAGAGACCCAGTACTTC
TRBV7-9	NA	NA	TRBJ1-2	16	CASSLLSPFPNYGYTF	TGTGCCAGCAGCTTACTTAGCCCGTTCCCTAACTATGGCTACACCTTC
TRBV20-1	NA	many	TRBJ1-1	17	CSATQWASQTMNTEAFF	TGCAGTGCGACCCAATGGGCCAGCCAAACCATGAACACTGAAGCTTTCTTT
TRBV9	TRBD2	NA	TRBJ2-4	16	CDSSESGGAAKNIQYF	TGTGACAGCAGCGAGAGCGGGGGGGCGGCCAAAAACATTCAGTACTTC
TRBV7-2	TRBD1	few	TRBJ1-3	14	CASSQRTGRDTIYF	TGTGCCAGCAGCCAGAGGACAGGCCGGGACACCATATATTTT
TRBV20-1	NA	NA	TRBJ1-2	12	CSAYREGKGYTF	TGCAGTGCTTACAGGGAGGGAAAGGGCTACACCTTC
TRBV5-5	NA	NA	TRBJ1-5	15	CASSLAGMVHQPQHF	TGTGCCAGCAGCTTGGCTGGGATGGTCCATCAGCCCCAGCATTTT
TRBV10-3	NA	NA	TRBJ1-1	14	CAISGGRMNTEAFF	TGTGCCATCAGTGGAGGGAGGATGAACACTGAAGCTTTCTTT
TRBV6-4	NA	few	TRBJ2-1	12	CATPPEGNEQFF	TGTGCCACACCGCCCGAGGGCAATGAGCAGTTCTTC
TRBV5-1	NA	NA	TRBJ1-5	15	CASSLGVNSNQPQHF	TGCGCCAGCAGCTTGGGGGTTAATAGCAATCAGCCCCAGCATTTT
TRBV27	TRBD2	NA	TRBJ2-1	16	CASSTGLAGPVGEQFF	TGTGCCAGCAGTACCGGACTAGCGGGGCCTGTGGGGGAGCAGTTCTTC
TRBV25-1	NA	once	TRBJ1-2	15	CASGGPSGGAGGYTF	TGTGCCAGCGGGGGTCCCTCGGGGGGCGCGGGGGGCTACACCTTC
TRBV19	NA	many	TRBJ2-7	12	CASSTPRGPRYF	TGTGCCAGTAGTACACCACGGGGCCCCCGGTACTTC
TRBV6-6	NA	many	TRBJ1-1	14	CASSYAVAGTEAFF	TGTGCCAGCAGTTACGCGGTAGCGGGCACTGAAGCTTTCTTT
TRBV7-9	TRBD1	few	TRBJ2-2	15	CASKKPGQGAGELFF	TGTGCCAGTAAAAAACCGGGACAGGGGGCCGGGGAGCTGTTTTTT
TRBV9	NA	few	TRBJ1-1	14	CASSVDPMNTEAFF	TGTGCCAGCAGCGTAGATCCGATGAACACTGAAGCTTTCTTT
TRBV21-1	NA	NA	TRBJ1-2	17	CASSARKTGRTNYGYTF	TGTGCCAGCAGCGCCCGTAAGACAGGAAGGACTAACTATGGCTACACCTTC